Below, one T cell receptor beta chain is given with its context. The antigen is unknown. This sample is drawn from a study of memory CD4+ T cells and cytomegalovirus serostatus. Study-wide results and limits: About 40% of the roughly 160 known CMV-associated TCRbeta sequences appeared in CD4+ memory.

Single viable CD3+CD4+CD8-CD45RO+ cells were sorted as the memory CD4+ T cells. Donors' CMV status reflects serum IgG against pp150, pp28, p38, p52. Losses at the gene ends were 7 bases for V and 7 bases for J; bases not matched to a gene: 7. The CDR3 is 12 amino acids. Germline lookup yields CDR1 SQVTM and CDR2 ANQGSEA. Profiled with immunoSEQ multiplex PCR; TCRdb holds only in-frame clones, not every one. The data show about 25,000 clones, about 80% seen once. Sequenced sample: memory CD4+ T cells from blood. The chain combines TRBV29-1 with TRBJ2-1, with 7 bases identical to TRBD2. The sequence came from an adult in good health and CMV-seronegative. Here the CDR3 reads CSGEGFRNEQFF. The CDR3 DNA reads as TGCAGCGGGGAGGGGTTCCGGAATGAGCAGTTCTTC.